The sequence of this T cell receptor (beta chain) was determined in a study of regulatory T cells in long-lasting Graves disease. Study-wide findings and caveats: Persistent cases of Graves' showed reduced TCR diversity relative to newly diagnosed patients.

The time point is: persistent/refractory GD, antithyroid drugs over 5 years with positive TRAb. PBMCs provided the RNA from which the TCR library was made. Per American Thyroid Association guidelines, Graves' disease was diagnosed. For TCR beta, libraries came from iRepertoire HTBI primers and Arm-PCR of CDR3 regions. A single record per CDR3 protein comes from TCRdb applying MiXCR to the multiplex PCR reads. The sample carries around 400,000 distinct CDR3 sequences, roughly a quarter recorded once. The CDR3 loop spans 15 amino acids. The junction had 4 bases not matched to a gene; V was cut back by 3 bases and J by 3 bases. Looked up from germline, CDR1 is SGDLS and CDR2 is YYNGEE. This clonotype was observed a few times. Its specificity is unknown.

The chain links TRBV9 to TRBJ1-4; 8 positions match TRBD1. This clonotype was obtained from a female donor with Graves disease. This sample comprised peripheral blood mononuclear cells (PBMCs), obtained when the disease was refractory, from a patient treated with antithyroid drugs. In DNA form, the CDR3 reads TGTGCCAGCAGCGCCGGACAGGGACCTAATGAAAAACTGTTTTTT. This sequence encodes CASSAGQGPNEKLFF.